The rows below give T cell receptor beta chains drawn from one sample of a study of human T cells and chemical hapten exposure. TCRdb redid the calling of the RACE reads with MiXCR, one entry per CDR3 protein. In the table there are 150,000 to 200,000 distinct CDR3 sequences, about 25% of which are singletons. Sequenced material: whole blood, taken in connection with sensitization to the hapten diphenylcyclopropenone (DPC). Every receptor here comes from a woman between 40 and 50 years old with alopecia areata. Some clones in this sample may be carry-over from other donors' samples. CDR3s include the opening cysteine and the closing phenylalanine or tryptophan. The D gene is left open where the match is weak. Clone size is shown for a subset of rows, as once, few, many or a class of expanded clone.

D gene: -; J gene: TRBJ2-2; clone size: -; V gene: TRBV7-8; CDR3 protein: CASSLDRLAGRAGELFF; CDR3 DNA: TGTGCCAGCAGCTTAGACCGTTTGGCGGGAAGGGCCGGGGAGCTGTTTTTT
D gene: -; J gene: TRBJ2-7; clone size: few; V gene: TRBV4-3; CDR3 protein: CASSLSYGSGGAHYEQYF; CDR3 DNA: TGCGCCAGCAGCCTAAGCTATGGGTCAGGGGGGGCCCATTACGAGCAGTACTTC
D gene: -; J gene: TRBJ1-2; clone size: few; V gene: TRBV7-9; CDR3 protein: CASSLPQNRRGGYTF; CDR3 DNA: TGTGCCAGCAGCCTTCCCCAAAACCGACGGGGAGGCTACACCTTC
D gene: TRBD1; J gene: TRBJ1-4; clone size: few; V gene: TRBV28; CDR3 protein: CASSIGTAYEKLFF; CDR3 DNA: TGTGCCAGCAGTATCGGGACAGCCTATGAAAAACTGTTTTTT
D gene: -; J gene: TRBJ2-5; clone size: -; V gene: TRBV29-1; CDR3 protein: CSGGAETQYF; CDR3 DNA: TGCAGCGGAGGGGCTGAAACCCAGTACTTC
D gene: -; J gene: TRBJ2-7; clone size: -; V gene: TRBV4-1; CDR3 protein: CASSRLQGYEQYF; CDR3 DNA: TGCGCCAGCAGCCGGCTACAGGGCTACGAGCAGTACTTC
D gene: -; J gene: TRBJ2-7; clone size: -; V gene: TRBV12-3/TRBV12-4; CDR3 protein: CASSLGGNEQYF; CDR3 DNA: TGTGCCAGCAGTTTGGGGGGTAACGAGCAGTACTTC
D gene: -; J gene: TRBJ2-7; clone size: -; V gene: TRBV7-9; CDR3 protein: CASSLVPNVRRRGYEQYF; CDR3 DNA: TGTGCCAGCAGCCTAGTCCCCAATGTGAGGAGGCGAGGGTACGAGCAGTACTTC
D gene: -; J gene: TRBJ2-2; clone size: few; V gene: TRBV28; CDR3 protein: CASSFMRVGNTGELFF; CDR3 DNA: TGTGCCAGCAGTTTCATGCGGGTGGGGAACACCGGGGAGCTGTTTTTT
D gene: -; J gene: TRBJ1-6; clone size: -; V gene: TRBV27; CDR3 protein: CAILPSSYYSPLHF; CDR3 DNA: TGTGCCATCCTCCCTAGCTCTTATTATTCACCCCTCCACTTT
D gene: TRBD1; J gene: TRBJ1-2; clone size: many; V gene: TRBV20-1; CDR3 protein: CSANQALGQGLQNGYTF; CDR3 DNA: TGCAGTGCCAATCAGGCCTTGGGACAGGGCCTCCAAAATGGCTACACCTTC
D gene: -; J gene: TRBJ2-2; clone size: few; V gene: TRBV25-1; CDR3 protein: CASARTTGELFF; CDR3 DNA: TGTGCCAGCGCAAGAACTACCGGGGAGCTGTTTTTT
D gene: TRBD2; J gene: TRBJ2-3; clone size: -; V gene: TRBV29-1; CDR3 protein: CSVGKGLAADTQYF; CDR3 DNA: TGCAGCGTTGGGAAGGGGCTAGCGGCAGATACGCAGTATTTT
D gene: TRBD1; J gene: TRBJ1-5; clone size: many; V gene: TRBV6-2/TRBV6-3; CDR3 protein: CASSYSGQGRQPQHF; CDR3 DNA: TGTGCCAGCAGTTACTCCGGACAGGGGCGACAGCCCCAGCATTTT
D gene: -; J gene: TRBJ2-7; clone size: few; V gene: TRBV3-1; CDR3 protein: CASSPSTGLGEQYF; CDR3 DNA: TGTGCCAGCAGCCCGTCCACAGGGTTGGGCGAGCAGTACTTC
D gene: -; J gene: TRBJ1-1; clone size: few; V gene: TRBV20-1; CDR3 protein: CSARVPGGGPPGTEAFF; CDR3 DNA: TGCAGTGCTAGAGTGCCCGGCGGGGGCCCTCCGGGCACTGAAGCTTTCTTT
D gene: -; J gene: TRBJ2-2; clone size: few; V gene: TRBV28; CDR3 protein: CASRGLLGTGELFF; CDR3 DNA: TGTGCCAGCAGGGGACTCCTTGGGACCGGGGAGCTGTTTTTT
D gene: TRBD1; J gene: TRBJ2-2; clone size: -; V gene: TRBV7-9; CDR3 protein: CAGSVARGLWLFF; CDR3 DNA: TGTGCCGGCAGCGTCGCCAGGGGGCTCTGGCTGTTTTTT
D gene: TRBD2; J gene: TRBJ2-3; clone size: many; V gene: TRBV6-4; CDR3 protein: CASGPGDSGSPDTQYF; CDR3 DNA: TGTGCCAGCGGTCCTGGCGATAGCGGGAGTCCAGATACGCAGTATTTT
D gene: TRBD2; J gene: TRBJ2-7; clone size: few; V gene: TRBV29-1; CDR3 protein: CSFWGGTSGSRGYEQYF; CDR3 DNA: TGCAGCTTTTGGGGGGGGACTAGCGGGAGTAGAGGCTACGAGCAGTACTTC
D gene: -; J gene: TRBJ2-2; clone size: -; V gene: TRBV20-1; CDR3 protein: CSARRGNTGELFF; CDR3 DNA: TGCAGTGCTAGGAGAGGGAACACCGGGGAGCTGTTTTTT
D gene: TRBD1; J gene: TRBJ2-1; clone size: -; V gene: TRBV18; CDR3 protein: CASSLPDRGQGEQFF; CDR3 DNA: TGTGCCAGCTCACTACCTGACAGGGGGCAGGGTGAGCAGTTCTTC
D gene: -; J gene: TRBJ1-1; clone size: -; V gene: TRBV10-3; CDR3 protein: CAISESTELNTEAFF; CDR3 DNA: TGTGCCATCAGTGAGTCGACAGAGCTGAACACTGAAGCTTTCTTT
D gene: -; J gene: TRBJ1-5; clone size: -; V gene: TRBV7-8; CDR3 protein: CASSFVGGQPQHF; CDR3 DNA: TGTGCCAGCAGCTTCGTGGGCGGTCAGCCCCAGCATTTT
D gene: -; J gene: TRBJ1-5; clone size: once; V gene: TRBV12-3/TRBV12-4; CDR3 protein: CASSFAPNQPQHF; CDR3 DNA: TGTGCCAGCAGTTTCGCTCCTAATCAGCCCCAGCATTTT
D gene: -; J gene: TRBJ2-3; clone size: -; V gene: TRBV7-2; CDR3 protein: CASSLRSGVATDTQYF; CDR3 DNA: TGTGCCAGCAGCCTTAGATCGGGGGTGGCCACAGATACGCAGTATTTT
D gene: TRBD1; J gene: TRBJ1-2; clone size: few; V gene: TRBV2; CDR3 protein: CASSGWTGAEGYTF; CDR3 DNA: TGTGCCAGCAGTGGTTGGACAGGGGCTGAAGGCTACACCTTC
D gene: TRBD2; J gene: TRBJ2-3; clone size: few; V gene: TRBV6-5; CDR3 protein: CASSYTTSGRGTDTQYF; CDR3 DNA: TGTGCCAGCAGTTACACAACTAGCGGGAGGGGCACAGATACGCAGTATTTT
D gene: -; J gene: TRBJ1-4; clone size: few; V gene: TRBV7-8; CDR3 protein: CASSTWGDDEKLFF; CDR3 DNA: TGTGCCAGCAGCACGTGGGGGGATGATGAAAAACTGTTTTTT
D gene: -; J gene: TRBJ2-7; clone size: few; V gene: TRBV12-3/TRBV12-4; CDR3 protein: CASSPYRVMYEQYF; CDR3 DNA: TGTGCCAGCAGTCCCTACAGGGTGATGTACGAGCAGTACTTC
D gene: -; J gene: TRBJ1-6; clone size: many; V gene: TRBV4-3; CDR3 protein: CASSLRDTASPLHF; CDR3 DNA: TGCGCCAGCAGCCTACGGGACACCGCTTCACCCCTCCACTTT
D gene: -; J gene: TRBJ1-1; clone size: -; V gene: TRBV9; CDR3 protein: CASSVGGSTEAFF; CDR3 DNA: TGTGCCAGCAGCGTAGGGGGAAGCACTGAAGCTTTCTTT
D gene: TRBD1; J gene: TRBJ1-4; clone size: many; V gene: TRBV10-3; CDR3 protein: CAISDPGQGREKLFF; CDR3 DNA: TGTGCCATCAGCGATCCGGGACAGGGTCGAGAAAAACTGTTTTTT